These 27 T cell receptor beta chains came from one sample sequenced in a study of monozygotic twins with inflammatory bowel disease. From its re-call of the 5' RACE reads, TCRdb lists each CDR3 protein once, without DNA. The sample has around 200,000 distinct CDR3 sequences. Sequences were obtained from blood. The receptors shown here come from a human donor with ulcerative colitis or Crohn's disease, or a healthy co-twin of an affected twin (not recorded which).

This rearrangement joins TRBV18 to TRBJ1-2; TCRdb designates TRBD1, a call that cannot be tested without DNA. Germline V gene data show CDR1 as KGHSH and CDR2 as LQKENI. This CDR3 spans 16 amino acids. Here the CDR3 reads CASSSGPGGAGYGYTF.

The genes are TRBV12-5 and TRBJ1-3. CDR3 length: 13 amino acids. Germline V gives CDR1 LGHNT, CDR2 FRNRAP. The chain's CDR3 is CASGLADGDTIYF. The whole variable domain, filled in from reference TRBV12-5 and TRBJ1-3, reads DARVTQTPRHKVTEMGQEVTMRCQPILGHNTVFWYRQTMMQGLELLAYFRNRAPLDDSGMPKDRFSAEMPDATLATLKIQPSEPRDSAVYFCASGLADGDTIYFGEGSWLTVV.

The V call is TRBV15, the J call TRBJ2-7; lacking DNA, the TRBD1 call made by TCRdb goes unchecked. This CDR3 has 18 amino acids. Germline CDR1 and CDR2: LNHNV and YYDKDF (reference sequence). The CDR3 reads CATSRDPRRAGGSYEQYF.

The V call is TRBV5-4, the J call TRBJ2-1. From germline, CDR1 is SGHNT and CDR2 YYREEE (reference sequence). The CDR3 sequence is 15 residues long. CDR3 sequence reads: CASRLLGGAYNEQFF. The full variable domain, rest sourced from reference TRBV5-4 and TRBJ2-1, is ETGVTQSPTHLIKTRGQQVTLRCSSQSGHNTVSWYQQALGQGPQFIFQYYREEENGRGNFPPRFSGLQFPNYSSELNVNALELDDSALYLCASRLLGGAYNEQFFGPGTRLTVL.

V and J are TRBV11-2 and TRBJ1-1; TCRdb lists TRBD1, though no DNA is available to test this call. Germline V gene data show CDR1 as SGHAT and CDR2 as FQNNGV. The CDR3 spans 12 residues. The CDR3: CASSRDRSEAFF.

The rearrangement uses TRBV5-5 and TRBJ1-3; the TCRdb call, TRBD1, lacks DNA for checking. The CDR3 loop spans 18 amino acids. The germline V gene encodes CDR1 SGHKS and CDR2 YYEKEE (reference sequence). The CDR3 loop reads CASSWGPPGESRGNTIYF.

The CDR3 reads CASGGTGVVYTEAFF. The chain links TRBV2 to TRBJ1-1; TCRdb lists TRBD1, though no DNA is available to test this call. Germline V gene sequence: CDR1 SNHLY, CDR2 FYNNEI. This CDR3 has 15 amino acids. The whole variable domain, filled in from reference TRBV2 and TRBJ1-1, reads EPEVTQTPSHQVTQMGQEVILRCVPISNHLYFYWYRQILGQKVEFLVSFYNNEISEKSEIFDDQFSVERPDGSNFTLKIRSTKLEDSAMYFCASGGTGVVYTEAFFGQGTRLTVV.

The V call is TRBV7-2, the J call TRBJ2-1. The CDR3 loop spans 13 amino acids. Germline assignment: CDR1 SGHTA and CDR2 FQGNSA. CDR3: CASSPTRAHEQFF.

By frequency, this clonotype registers medium-sized. The chain uses TRBV7-6 and TRBJ1-5. CDR1 and CDR2 from the germline V gene are SGHVS and FNYEAQ. This CDR3 region has 15 residues. CDR3 in amino acids: CASSLQSGFNQPQHF. The full variable domain, its missing parts supplied by reference TRBV7-6 and TRBJ1-5, is GAGVSQSPRYKVTKRGQDVALRCDPISGHVSLYWYRQALGQGPEFLTYFNYEAQQDKSGLPNDRFSAERPEGSISTLTIQRTEQRDSAMYRCASSLQSGFNQPQHFGDGTRLSIL.

The V gene is TRBV7-9, the J gene TRBJ1-1. Germline CDR1 SEHNR, CDR2 FQNEAQ (reference sequence). CDR3 length: 11 amino acids. This CDR3 reads CASSPLDEAFF.

This CDR3 is CASSFVGDTQYF. The chain carries TRBV7-3 and TRBJ2-3. CDR1 and CDR2 (germline): SGHTA, FQGTGA. This CDR3 has 12 amino acids.

The chain couples TRBV14 to TRBJ1-1. CDR1 SGHDN and CDR2 FVKESK come from the germline V gene. This CDR3 is 12 amino acids long. The CDR3: CASSQEEVEAFF.

This chain uses TRBV12-3 or TRBV12-4 with TRBJ1-5. This CDR3 comprises 13 residues. The CDR3: CASNRDSNQPQHF.

The J gene is TRBJ2-5, the V gene TRBV7-2. The CDR3 consists of 17 residues. The germline V gene encodes CDR1 SGHTA and CDR2 FQGNSA. CDR3 sequence: CASSQNTIYRRKETQYF.

The rearrangement uses TRBV11-2 and TRBJ2-2. Per germline, CDR1 SGHAT and CDR2 FQNNGV. This CDR3 comprises 15 residues. This CDR3 is CASSLTANLPGELFF. Filled out from reference TRBV11-2 and TRBJ2-2, the complete variable domain reads EAGVAQSPRYKIIEKRQSVAFWCNPISGHATLYWYQQILGQGPKLLIQFQNNGVVDDSQLPKDRFSAERLKGVDSTLKIQPAKLEDSAVYLCASSLTANLPGELFFGEGSRLTVL.

This rearrangement joins TRBV3-1 to TRBJ2-3. Germline CDR1 and CDR2: LGHDT and YNNKEL (reference sequence). This CDR3 has 14 amino acids. Here the CDR3 reads CASSLTSSADTQYF.

The V gene is TRBV10-3, the J gene TRBJ2-1; without DNA, the TCRdb call of TRBD2 cannot be checked. Germline CDR1 and CDR2: ENHRY and SYGVKD. The CDR3 has 13 residues. The CDR3 reads CAISETLENEQFF.

The CDR3 reads CASSSGARTGELFF. This chain connects TRBV5-1 to TRBJ2-2; checking the TCRdb D call of TRBD2 is not possible without DNA. Germline-derived CDR1 and CDR2 are SGHRS and YFSETQ. This CDR3 has 14 amino acids. The full variable domain, completed using reference TRBV5-1 and TRBJ2-2, is KAGVTQTPRYLIKTRGQQVTLSCSPISGHRSVSWYQQTPGQGLQFLFEYFSETQRNKGNFPGRFSGRQFSNSRSEMNVSTLELGDSALYLCASSSGARTGELFFGEGSRLTVL.

The chain employs TRBV11-2 and TRBJ2-2. The CDR3 extends over 15 amino acids. Germline CDR1 reads SGHAT; CDR2 reads FQNNGV. CDR3 protein: CASSVLNSNTGELFF.

The rearrangement links TRBV29-1 to TRBJ2-7; TCRdb reports TRBD1, a call that lacks DNA to check it against. The germline V gene encodes CDR1 SQVTM and CDR2 ANQGSEA. The CDR3 is 12 amino acids. CDR3 region: CSVQQGAREQYF.

The chain joins TRBV5-1 to TRBJ2-7; TCRdb's D call of TRBD1 is untestable without DNA. Germline CDR1 and CDR2: SGHRS and YFSETQ. The CDR3 runs to 14 residues. CDR3 sequence: CASSLGEGYHEQYF. Supplemented by reference TRBV5-1 and TRBJ2-7, the full variable domain reads KAGVTQTPRYLIKTRGQQVTLSCSPISGHRSVSWYQQTPGQGLQFLFEYFSETQRNKGNFPGRFSGRQFSNSRSEMNVSTLELGDSALYLCASSLGEGYHEQYFGPGTRLTVT.

The chain recombines TRBV14 with TRBJ1-2. This CDR3 is 13 amino acids long. Per the germline V gene, CDR1 is SGHDN and CDR2 is FVKESK. The CDR3 sequence is CASSQDTENGYTF. Full variable domain (missing parts from reference TRBV14 and TRBJ1-2): EAGVTQFPSHSVIEKGQTVTLRCDPISGHDNLYWYRRVMGKEIKFLLHFVKESKQDESGMPNNRFLAERTGGTYSTLKVQPAELEDSGVYFCASSQDTENGYTFGSGTRLTVV.

V usage is TRBV4-1 and J usage is TRBJ2-5; TCRdb's assignment of TRBD1 cannot be checked, as there is no DNA. This CDR3 comprises 15 residues. CDR1 is MGHRA and CDR2 is YSYEKL in the germline V gene. CDR3 protein: CASSQLTRGQETQYF.

This chain joins TRBV9 and TRBJ2-7; TCRdb designates TRBD1, a call that cannot be tested without DNA. This CDR3 is built from 15 residues. From germline, CDR1 is SGDLS and CDR2 YYNGEE. The CDR3 sequence: CASSVETGSSYEQYF.

The chain links TRBV20-1 to TRBJ1-1. The CDR3 consists of 13 residues. The germline CDR1 and CDR2 sequences are DFQATT and SNEGSKA (reference sequence). The CDR3 reads CSAKGDSNTEAFF.

CDR3 region: CSASRTGTGALDTQYF. V and J are TRBV20-1 and TRBJ2-3; TCRdb selects TRBD1, and the lack of DNA leaves this call unchecked. The CDR3 consists of 16 residues. Germline-derived CDR1 and CDR2 are DFQATT and SNEGSKA (reference sequence).

The rearrangement links TRBV15 to TRBJ1-1; TCRdb reports TRBD1, a call that lacks DNA to check it against. This CDR3 spans 15 amino acids. The V gene's germline CDR1 is LNHNV and CDR2 YYDKDF (reference sequence). The CDR3 spells CATSIRQGWGTEAFF.